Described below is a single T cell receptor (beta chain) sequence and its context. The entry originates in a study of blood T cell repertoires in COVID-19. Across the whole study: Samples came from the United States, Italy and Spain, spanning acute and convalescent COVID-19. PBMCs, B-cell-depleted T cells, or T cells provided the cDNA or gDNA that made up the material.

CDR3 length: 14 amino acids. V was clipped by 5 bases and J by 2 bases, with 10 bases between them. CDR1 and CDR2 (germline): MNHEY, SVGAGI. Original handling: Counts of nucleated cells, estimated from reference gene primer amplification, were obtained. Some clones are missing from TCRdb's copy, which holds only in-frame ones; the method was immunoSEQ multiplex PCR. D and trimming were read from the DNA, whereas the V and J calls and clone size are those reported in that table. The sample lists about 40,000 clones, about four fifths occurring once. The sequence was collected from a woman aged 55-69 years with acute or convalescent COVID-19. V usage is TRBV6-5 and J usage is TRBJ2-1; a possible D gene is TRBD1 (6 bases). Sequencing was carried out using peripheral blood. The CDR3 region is CASSTGSPYNEQFF. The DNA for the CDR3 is TGTGCCAGCAGTACAGGGTCCCCCTACAATGAGCAGTTCTTC.